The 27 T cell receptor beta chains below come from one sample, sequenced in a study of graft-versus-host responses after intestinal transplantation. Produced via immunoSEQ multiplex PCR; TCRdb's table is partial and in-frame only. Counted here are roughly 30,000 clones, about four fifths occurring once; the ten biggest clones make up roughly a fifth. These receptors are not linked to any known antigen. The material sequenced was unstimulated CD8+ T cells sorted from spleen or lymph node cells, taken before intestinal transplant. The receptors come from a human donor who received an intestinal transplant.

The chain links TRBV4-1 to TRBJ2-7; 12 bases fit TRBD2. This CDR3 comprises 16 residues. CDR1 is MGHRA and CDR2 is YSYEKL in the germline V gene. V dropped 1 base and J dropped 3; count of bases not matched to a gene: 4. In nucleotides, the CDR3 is TGCGCCAGCAGCCAAGGGACTAGCGGGGCTTACTACGAGCAGTACTTC. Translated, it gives CASSQGTSGAYYEQYF.

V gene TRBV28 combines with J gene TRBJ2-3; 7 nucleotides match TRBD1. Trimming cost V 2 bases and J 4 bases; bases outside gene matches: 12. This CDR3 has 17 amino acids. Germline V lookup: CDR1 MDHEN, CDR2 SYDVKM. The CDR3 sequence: CASSLMEDRAASDTQYF. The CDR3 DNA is TGTGCCAGCAGTTTAATGGAAGACAGGGCGGCTTCAGATACGCAGTATTTT.

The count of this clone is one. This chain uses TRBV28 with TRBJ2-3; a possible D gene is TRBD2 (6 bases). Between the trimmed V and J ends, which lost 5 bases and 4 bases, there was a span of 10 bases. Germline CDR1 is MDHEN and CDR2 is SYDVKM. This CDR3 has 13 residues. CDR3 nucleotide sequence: TGTGCCAGCAGTCAGGGACTTGCAGATACGCAGTATTTT. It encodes CASSQGLADTQYF.

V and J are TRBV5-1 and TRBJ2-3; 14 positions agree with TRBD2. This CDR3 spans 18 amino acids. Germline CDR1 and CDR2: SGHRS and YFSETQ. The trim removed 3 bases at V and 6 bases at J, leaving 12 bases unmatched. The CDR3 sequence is CASSSQKGLAGGRDTQYF. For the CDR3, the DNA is TGCGCCAGCAGCTCGCAAAAAGGACTAGCGGGGGGCCGGGATACGCAGTATTTT.

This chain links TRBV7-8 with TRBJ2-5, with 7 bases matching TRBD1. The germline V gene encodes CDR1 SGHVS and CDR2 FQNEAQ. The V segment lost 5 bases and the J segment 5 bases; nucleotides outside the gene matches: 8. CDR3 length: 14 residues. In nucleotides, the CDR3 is TGTGCCAGCAGCCAACGGGACAGCGGCGAGACCCAGTACTTC. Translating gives CASSQRDSGETQYF.

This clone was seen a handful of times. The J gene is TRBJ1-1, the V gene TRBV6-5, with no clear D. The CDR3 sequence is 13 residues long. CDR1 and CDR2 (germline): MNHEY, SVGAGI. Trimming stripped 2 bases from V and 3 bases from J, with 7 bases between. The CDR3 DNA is TGTGCCAGCAGTTACGGGCCTCACACTGAAGCTTTCTTT. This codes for CASSYGPHTEAFF.

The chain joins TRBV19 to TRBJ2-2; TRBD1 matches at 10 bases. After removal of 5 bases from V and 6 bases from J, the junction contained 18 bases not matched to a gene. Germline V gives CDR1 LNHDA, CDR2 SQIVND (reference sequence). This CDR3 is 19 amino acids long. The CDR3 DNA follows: TGTGCCAGTAGTTTAAAGCCTGCTCACCGGGACAGGGGCTCCGGGGAGCTGTTTTTT. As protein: CASSLKPAHRDRGSGELFF.

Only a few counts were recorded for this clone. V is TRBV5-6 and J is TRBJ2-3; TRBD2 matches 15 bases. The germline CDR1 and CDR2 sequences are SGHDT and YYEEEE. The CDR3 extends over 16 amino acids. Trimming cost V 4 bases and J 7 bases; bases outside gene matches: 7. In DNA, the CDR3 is TGTGCCAGCAGCGTTGGGACTAGCGGGAGGCAAAATACGCAGTATTTT. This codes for CASSVGTSGRQNTQYF.

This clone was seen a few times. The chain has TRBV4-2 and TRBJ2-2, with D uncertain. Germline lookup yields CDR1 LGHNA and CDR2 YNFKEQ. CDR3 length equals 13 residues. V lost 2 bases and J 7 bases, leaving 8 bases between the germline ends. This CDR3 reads CASSQLWSGELFF. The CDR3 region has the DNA TGTGCCAGCAGCCAACTATGGAGCGGGGAGCTGTTTTTT.

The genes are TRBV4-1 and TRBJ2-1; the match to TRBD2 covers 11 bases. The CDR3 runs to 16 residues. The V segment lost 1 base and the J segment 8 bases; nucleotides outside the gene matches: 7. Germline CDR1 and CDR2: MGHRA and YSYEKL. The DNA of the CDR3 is TGCGCCAGCAGCCAAGCGGTCCTAGCGGGGGGCCATGAGCAGTTCTTC. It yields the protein CASSQAVLAGGHEQFF.

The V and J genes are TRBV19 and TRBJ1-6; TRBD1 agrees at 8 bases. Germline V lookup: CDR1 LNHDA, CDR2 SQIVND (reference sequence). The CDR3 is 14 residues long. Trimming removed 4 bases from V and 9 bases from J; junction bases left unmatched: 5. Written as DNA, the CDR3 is TGTGCCAGTAGTAACCAGGGGGCTGGTTCACCCCTCCACTTT. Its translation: CASSNQGAGSPLHF.

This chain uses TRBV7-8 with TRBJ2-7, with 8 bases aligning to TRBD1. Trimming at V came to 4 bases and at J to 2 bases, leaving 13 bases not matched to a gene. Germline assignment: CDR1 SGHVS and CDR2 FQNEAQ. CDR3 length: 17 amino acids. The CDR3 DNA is TGTGCCAGCAGCTCACTCCTCGGACAGGGTTCTGCCTACGAGCAGTACTTC. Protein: CASSSLLGQGSAYEQYF. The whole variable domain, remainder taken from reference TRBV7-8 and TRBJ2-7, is GAGVSQSPRYKVAKRGQDVALRCDPISGHVSLFWYQQALGQGPEFLTYFQNEAQLDKSGLPSDRFFAERPEGSVSTLKIQRTQQEDSAVYLCASSSLLGQGSAYEQYFGPGTRLTVT.

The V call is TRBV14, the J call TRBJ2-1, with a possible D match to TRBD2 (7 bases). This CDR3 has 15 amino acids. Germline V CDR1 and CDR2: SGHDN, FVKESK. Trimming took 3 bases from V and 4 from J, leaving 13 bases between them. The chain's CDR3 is CASSQSGGLYNEQFF. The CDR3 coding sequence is TGTGCCAGCAGCCAGTCGGGGGGCCTATACAATGAGCAGTTCTTC.

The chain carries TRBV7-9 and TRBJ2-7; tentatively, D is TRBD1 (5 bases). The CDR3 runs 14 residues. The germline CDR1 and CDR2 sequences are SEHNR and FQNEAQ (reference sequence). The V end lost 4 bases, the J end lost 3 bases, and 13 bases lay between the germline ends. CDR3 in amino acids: CASSSRVRFYEQYF. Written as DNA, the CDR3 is TGTGCCAGCAGCTCCAGGGTTAGGTTCTACGAGCAGTACTTC. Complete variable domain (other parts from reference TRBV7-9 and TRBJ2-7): DTGVSQNPRHKITKRGQNVTFRCDPISEHNRLYWYRQTLGQGPEFLTYFQNEAQLEKSRLLSDRFSAERPKGSFSTLEIQRTEQGDSAMYLCASSSRVRFYEQYFGPGTRLTVT.

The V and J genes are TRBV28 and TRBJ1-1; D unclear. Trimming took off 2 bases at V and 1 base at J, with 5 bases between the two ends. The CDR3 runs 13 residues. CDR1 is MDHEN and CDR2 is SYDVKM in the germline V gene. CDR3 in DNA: TGTGCCAGCAGTTTACTTAAGAACACTGAAGCTTTCTTT. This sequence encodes CASSLLKNTEAFF.

The CDR3 region is CASIARRAGNEKLFF. As DNA, the CDR3 is TGTGCCAGCATTGCCAGACGAGCGGGTAATGAAAAACTGTTTTTT. The rearrangement links TRBV28 to TRBJ1-4, with D unclear. The CDR3 covers 15 residues. V was pared by 7 bases and J by 4 bases, with 16 bases between. Germline V CDR1 and CDR2: MDHEN, SYDVKM.

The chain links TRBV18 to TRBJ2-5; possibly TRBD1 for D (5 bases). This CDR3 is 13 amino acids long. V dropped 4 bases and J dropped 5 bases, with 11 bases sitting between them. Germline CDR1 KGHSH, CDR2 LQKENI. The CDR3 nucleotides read TGTGCCAGCTCACTACTCAGGGCGGAGACCCAGTACTTC. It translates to CASSLLRAETQYF. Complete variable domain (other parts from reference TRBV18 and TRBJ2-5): NAGVMQNPRHLVRRRGQEARLRCSPMKGHSHVYWYRQLPEEGLKFMVYLQKENIIDESGMPKERFSAEFPKEGPSILRIQQVVRGDSAAYFCASSLLRAETQYFGPGTRLLVL.

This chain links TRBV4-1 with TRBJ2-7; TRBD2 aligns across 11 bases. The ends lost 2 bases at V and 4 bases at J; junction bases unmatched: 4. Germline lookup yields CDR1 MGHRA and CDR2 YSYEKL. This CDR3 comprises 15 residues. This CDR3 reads CASSQILAGAYEQYF. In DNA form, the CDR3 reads TGCGCCAGCAGCCAAATACTAGCGGGGGCTTACGAGCAGTACTTC.

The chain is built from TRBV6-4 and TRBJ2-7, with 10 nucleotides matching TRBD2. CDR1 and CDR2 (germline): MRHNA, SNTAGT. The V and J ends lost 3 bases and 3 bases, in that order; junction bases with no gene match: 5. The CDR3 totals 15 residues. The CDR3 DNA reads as TGTGCCAGCAGTGAACCTGGACTAGCGGTCTACGAGCAGTACTTC. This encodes CASSEPGLAVYEQYF.

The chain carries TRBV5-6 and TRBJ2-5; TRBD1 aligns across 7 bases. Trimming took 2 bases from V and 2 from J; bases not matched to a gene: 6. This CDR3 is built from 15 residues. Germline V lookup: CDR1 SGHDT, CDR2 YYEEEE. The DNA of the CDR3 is TGTGCCAGCAGCTTTTACAGGGGCCTACAAGAGACCCAGTACTTC. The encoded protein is CASSFYRGLQETQYF.

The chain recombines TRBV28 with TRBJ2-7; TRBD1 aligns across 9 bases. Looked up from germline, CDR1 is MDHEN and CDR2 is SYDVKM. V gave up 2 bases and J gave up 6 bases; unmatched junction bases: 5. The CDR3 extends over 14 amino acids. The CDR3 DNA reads TGTGCCAGCAGTTTAAGGGGACAGGGAGGCGAGCAGTACTTC. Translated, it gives CASSLRGQGGEQYF.

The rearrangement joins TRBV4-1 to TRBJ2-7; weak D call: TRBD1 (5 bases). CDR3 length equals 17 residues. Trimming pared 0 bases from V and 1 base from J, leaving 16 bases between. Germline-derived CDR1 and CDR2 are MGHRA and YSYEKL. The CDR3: CASSQDWILRDSYEQYF. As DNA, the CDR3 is TGCGCCAGCAGCCAAGATTGGATTCTCAGGGATTCCTACGAGCAGTACTTC.

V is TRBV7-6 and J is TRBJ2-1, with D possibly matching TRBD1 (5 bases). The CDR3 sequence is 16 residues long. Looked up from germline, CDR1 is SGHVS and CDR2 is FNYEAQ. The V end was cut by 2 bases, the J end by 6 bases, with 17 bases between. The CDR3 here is CASSLSVWEGVNEQFF. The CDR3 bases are TGTGCCAGCAGCTTAAGTGTGTGGGAAGGGGTCAATGAGCAGTTCTTC.

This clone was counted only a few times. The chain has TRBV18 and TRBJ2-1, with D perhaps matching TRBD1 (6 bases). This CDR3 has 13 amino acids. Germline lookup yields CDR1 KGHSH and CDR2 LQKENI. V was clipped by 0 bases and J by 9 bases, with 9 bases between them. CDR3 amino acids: CASSPPGATEQFF. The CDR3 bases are TGTGCCAGCTCACCACCGGGGGCTACTGAGCAGTTCTTC.

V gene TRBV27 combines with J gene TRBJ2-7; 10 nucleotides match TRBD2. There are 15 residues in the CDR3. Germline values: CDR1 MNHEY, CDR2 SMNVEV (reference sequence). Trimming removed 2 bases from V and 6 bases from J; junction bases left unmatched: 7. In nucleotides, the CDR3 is TGTGCCAGCAGTTTACTAGCGGGAGCTTCTCGCGAGCAGTACTTC. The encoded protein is CASSLLAGASREQYF.

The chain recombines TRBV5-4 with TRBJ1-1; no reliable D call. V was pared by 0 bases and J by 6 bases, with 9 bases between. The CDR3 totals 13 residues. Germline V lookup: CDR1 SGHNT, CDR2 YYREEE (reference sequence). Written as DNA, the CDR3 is TGTGCCAGCAGCTTGGAAGGGAGCCCTGAAGCTTTCTTT. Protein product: CASSLEGSPEAFF.

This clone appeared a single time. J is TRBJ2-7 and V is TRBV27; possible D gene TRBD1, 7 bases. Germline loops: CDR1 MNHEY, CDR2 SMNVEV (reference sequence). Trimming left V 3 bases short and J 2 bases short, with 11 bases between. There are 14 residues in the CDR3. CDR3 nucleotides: TGTGCCAGCAGTTTCGCCAGGGGGGCCTACGAGCAGTACTTC. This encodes CASSFARGAYEQYF.